A selection of T cell receptor beta chains follows, all from one sample in a study of Ad26.COV2.S vaccination and SARS-CoV-2 variants. Here immunoSEQ multiplex PCR was the method, and the copy in TCRdb shows in-frame clones only, minus some. The sample lists hundreds of thousands of clones; roughly 91% were seen once. Sequenced here: peripheral blood, sampled in a trial of Ad26.COV2.S vaccine versus placebo. These receptors originate from a person between 18 and 65 years old who received the Ad26.COV2.S COVID-19 vaccine or a placebo. CDR3s include the opening cysteine and the closing phenylalanine or tryptophan. The D gene is left open where the match is weak. Expanded clones get a size class; other rows say once, few or many, or leave the size out.

D	V	J	size	DNA	CDR3
.	TRBV6-6	TRBJ2-7	.	TGTGCCAGCAGTTACCGGGACCCGGACGAGCAGTACTTC	CASSYRDPDEQYF
.	TRBV7-2	TRBJ1-4	.	TGTGCCAGCAGCTTAATCGGGAATGAAAAACTGTTTTTT	CASSLIGNEKLFF
.	TRBV10-3	TRBJ2-7	once	TGTGCCAACTCCCGGGTCCTTAGTTCCTACGAGCAGTACTTC	CANSRVLSSYEQYF
.	TRBV19	TRBJ1-1	.	TGTGCCAGTAAATTGTCGGCCTCCAACACTGAAGCTTTCTTT	CASKLSASNTEAFF
.	TRBV21-1	TRBJ2-7	.	TGTGCCAGCAGCAGGGAAACAGGGAGTTTCCACGAGCAGTACTTC	CASSRETGSFHEQYF
TRBD1	TRBV5-1	TRBJ1-1	.	TGCGCCAGCAGCCCATCACAGGGGACCGAAGCTTTCTTT	CASSPSQGTEAFF
TRBD1	TRBV7-9	TRBJ2-5	.	TGTGCCAGCAGCTTCCGGGACAGGGGGAGCGGAGAGACCCAGTACTTC	CASSFRDRGSGETQYF
.	TRBV28	TRBJ1-5	.	TGTGCCAGCAGTCCAGACAATAGCAATCAGCCCCAGCATTTT	CASSPDNSNQPQHF
.	TRBV6-2/TRBV6-3	TRBJ1-5	.	TGTGCCAGCAGTCAATTTCAGGGTTCTAGCAATCAGCCCCAGCATTTT	CASSQFQGSSNQPQHF
.	TRBV25-1	TRBJ2-5	.	TGTGCCAGCTCAAAGGTACAGGCGTTCCAAGAGACCCAGTACTTC	CASSKVQAFQETQYF
.	TRBV19	TRBJ1-5	.	TGTGCCAGTAGTATGCTGGGCAATCAGCCCCAGCATTTT	CASSMLGNQPQHF
.	TRBV2	TRBJ1-2	.	TGTGCCAGCAGTCCCAAGTATGGCTACACCTTC	CASSPKYGYTF
.	TRBV4-2	TRBJ2-2	once	TGTGCCAGCAGCCAAGTCGGGCCTCGGAACACCGGGGAGCTGTTTTTT	CASSQVGPRNTGELFF
.	TRBV7-2	TRBJ2-7	.	TGTGCCAGCAGCTCCCAGGGAGCGAGCGAGCAGTACTTC	CASSSQGASEQYF
.	TRBV6-5	TRBJ1-1	once	TGTGCCAGCAGCGGACAGCTCACTGAAGCTTTCTTT	CASSGQLTEAFF
TRBD1	TRBV28	TRBJ2-3	.	TGTGCCAGCAGTTCTTGGACAGGGGGGACAGATACGCAGTATTTT	CASSSWTGGTDTQYF
TRBD1	TRBV3-1/TRBV3-2	TRBJ2-7	.	TGTGCCAGCAGCTCCTGGGACAGATCCTACGAGCAGTACTTC	CASSSWDRSYEQYF
.	TRBV7-3	TRBJ1-1	.	TGTGCCAGCAGCCCACAGGGAGAGGACACTGAAGCTTTCTTT	CASSPQGEDTEAFF
TRBD1	TRBV19	TRBJ2-5	many	TGTGCCAGTAGTCTGGCAGGGGGAAAAGAGACCCAGTACTTC	CASSLAGGKETQYF
.	TRBV6-5	TRBJ2-7	once	TGTGCCGCCGCTACGACAGTTACCTACGAGCAGTACTTC	CAAATTVTYEQYF
TRBD2	TRBV7-8	TRBJ2-3	.	TGTGCCAGCAGCTTAAACCCTAGCGGGGGCATGGGCACAGATACGCAGTATTTT	CASSLNPSGGMGTDTQYF
.	TRBV19	TRBJ1-1	once	TGTGCCAGTAGTTTTGGCCGGCTAGGGGCGGGCACTGAAGCTTTCTTT	CASSFGRLGAGTEAFF
.	TRBV6-5	TRBJ2-7	.	TGTGCCAGCAGTCTGACGGAATCCTACGAGCAGTACTTC	CASSLTESYEQYF
.	TRBV2	TRBJ1-6	.	TGTGCCAGCAGTGAAGAGCATCGCTATAATTCACCCCTCCACTTT	CASSEEHRYNSPLHF
.	TRBV28	TRBJ2-7	.	TGTGCCAGCAGTTTAGATACAGGGTTGGACGAGCAGTACTTC	CASSLDTGLDEQYF
TRBD1	TRBV2	TRBJ2-1	.	TGTGCCAGCAGCCGACAGGGGGCGGGGAGTGAGCAGTTCTTC	CASSRQGAGSEQFF
.	TRBV7-8	TRBJ1-2	few	TGTGCCAGCAGCTTACGACTGGGATTAAACTATGGCTACACCTTC	CASSLRLGLNYGYTF
TRBD1	TRBV29-1	TRBJ2-3	.	TGCAGCCTGGGGGGACAGGCTCCGTCGGGAGGCACAGATACGCAGTATTTT	CSLGGQAPSGGTDTQYF
.	TRBV10-1	TRBJ2-5	.	TGCGCCAGCAGTGAGTCTTTAAGACGGACGGAAGAGACCCAGTACTTC	CASSESLRRTEETQYF
TRBD1	TRBV6-5	TRBJ1-4	.	TGTGCCAGCCGACACAGGGGTAATGAAAAACTGTTTTTT	CASRHRGNEKLFF
TRBD2	TRBV5-6	TRBJ2-7	.	TGTGCCAGCAGCACCAGCGGGGGGTTATACGAGCAGTACTTC	CASSTSGGLYEQYF
.	TRBV5-1	TRBJ2-2	.	TGCGCCAGCAGCGGCTCCCAGGACACCGGGGAGCTGTTTTTT	CASSGSQDTGELFF
.	TRBV7-9	TRBJ1-3	.	TGTGCCAGCAGCTTAGGAGGGACGGACCGAAAAGGGGTTTTT	CASSLGGTDRKGVF
.	TRBV25-1	TRBJ2-5	.	TGTGCCAGCTCCCCCCCCGGGGAGACCCAGTACTTC	CASSPPGETQYF
.	TRBV9	TRBJ2-2	once	TGTGCCAGCAGCGTAGAGGTCACCGGGGAGCTGTTTTTT	CASSVEVTGELFF
.	TRBV5-1	TRBJ2-2	.	TGCGCCAGCAGCTCCCAGGGAAGTAACGGGGAGCTGTTTTTT	CASSSQGSNGELFF
.	TRBV27	TRBJ1-5	.	TGTGCCAGCAGTTTATCGAGGGGCAATCAGCCCCAGCATTTT	CASSLSRGNQPQHF
TRBD1	TRBV11-2	TRBJ1-2	once	TGTGCCAGCAGCTTAGGAGGGACAGTCCCTTCCTATGGCTACACCTTC	CASSLGGTVPSYGYTF
.	TRBV5-1	TRBJ2-2	.	TGCGCCAGCAGCTCGACTACCTCGAACACCGGGGAGCTGTTTTTT	CASSSTTSNTGELFF
TRBD1	TRBV9	TRBJ1-3	.	TGTGCCAGCAGCGGGGGACAGTTCGACTCTGGAAACACCATATATTTT	CASSGGQFDSGNTIYF
.	TRBV7-9	TRBJ2-7	.	TGTGCCAGCAGCTTCGCCGGGGCCTATTACGAGCAGTACTTC	CASSFAGAYYEQYF
.	TRBV2	TRBJ2-7	.	TGTGCCAGCAGTCCTTTGAGGGAGCAGTACTTC	CASSPLREQYF
.	TRBV18	TRBJ2-7	.	TGTGCCAGCTCACCACAAAGGCCGGGACCCTCGGGCGAGCAGTACTTC	CASSPQRPGPSGEQYF
TRBD1	TRBV12-5	TRBJ1-6	.	TGTGCTAGTGGCGCGGACAGGGAGGACGGGAATTCACCCCTCCACTTT	CASGADREDGNSPLHF
TRBD2	TRBV9	TRBJ2-3	.	TGTGCCAGCAGCGTGGGACTTAGCGGGAGTGGGACAGATACGCAGTATTTT	CASSVGLSGSGTDTQYF
.	TRBV6-2/TRBV6-3	TRBJ1-5	.	TGTGCCAGCAGTTACGTGGGAGAGAGGAGTCAGCCCCAGCATTTT	CASSYVGERSQPQHF
.	TRBV19	TRBJ2-2	few	TGTGCCAGTAGTCTCCGACTAACCCCAGTTCCAGCGGGCCACACCGGGGAGCTGTTTTTT	CASSLRLTPVPAGHTGELFF